This TCR beta chain is from a study of cytomegalovirus exposure and HLA in healthy donors. Study-level findings and limits: Most likely, a cluster of highly shared sequence variants arose as a sequencing artifact. An apparent linkage of common viral pathogens to several of the most significant clusters emerged in a later analysis.

The PCR used 60 Vbeta and 13 Jbeta primers. Using immunoSEQ multiplex PCR, the repertoire was profiled, and TCRdb retains in-frame clones only, with some absent. Among about 250,000 clones, 75% to 85% were seen once, and the ten largest hold 0.3%. Remarks on this clone: Its antigen is as yet unknown.

CDR3 size: 15 residues. Germline V lookup: CDR1 MNHEY, CDR2 SVGAGI. With 0 bases removed from V and 3 bases from J, the gap between germline ends came to 8 bases. The sequencing input was PBMCs. The chain joins TRBV6-5 to TRBJ1-4, with D perhaps matching TRBD1 (5 bases). This TCR came from a girl aged 2-10 years in good health and CMV-seronegative. The CDR3 DNA sequence: TGTGCCAGCAGTTACTCCGGACACCCTAATGAAAAACTGTTTTTT. Translating it yields CASSYSGHPNEKLFF.